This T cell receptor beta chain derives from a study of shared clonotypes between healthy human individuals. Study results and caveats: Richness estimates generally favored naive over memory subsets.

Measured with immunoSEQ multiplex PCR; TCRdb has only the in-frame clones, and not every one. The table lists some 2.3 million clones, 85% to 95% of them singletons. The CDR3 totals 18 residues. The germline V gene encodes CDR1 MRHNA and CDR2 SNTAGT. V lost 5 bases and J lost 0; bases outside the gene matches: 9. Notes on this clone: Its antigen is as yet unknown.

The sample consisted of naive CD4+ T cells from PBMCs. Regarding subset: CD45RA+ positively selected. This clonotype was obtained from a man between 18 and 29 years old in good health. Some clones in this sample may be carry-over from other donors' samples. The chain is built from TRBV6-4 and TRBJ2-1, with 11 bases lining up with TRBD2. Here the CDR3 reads CASSRNSLAGGSYNEQFF. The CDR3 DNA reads TGTGCCAGCAGTCGTAATAGTCTAGCGGGGGGCTCCTACAATGAGCAGTTCTTC.